One and the same sample provided the 7 T cell receptor beta chains below, sequenced in a study of blood T cell repertoires in COVID-19. TCRdb's table, derived via immunoSEQ multiplex PCR, lists solely in-frame clones and lacks some. The sample shows some 190,000 clones, 80% of them seen only once. Sequences were obtained from PBMCs or T cells enriched from blood (not recorded which). These receptors all stem from a man aged 30 to 39 with acute COVID-19.

The chain joins TRBV3-1 (or the pseudogene TRBV3-2) to TRBJ1-1; possibly TRBD1 for D (5 bases). V shed 3 bases and J shed 1 base, with 9 bases lying between them. Germline-derived CDR1 and CDR2 are LGHDT and YNNKEL (reference sequence). The CDR3 length is 14 residues. CDR3 amino acids: CASSHGGGNTEAFF. CDR3 DNA sequence: TGTGCCAGCAGCCATGGGGGGGGGAACACTGAAGCTTTCTTT.

This sequence joins TRBV2 and TRBJ1-6; 10 positions match TRBD1. In germline, CDR1 is SNHLY, CDR2 FYNNEI. The CDR3 covers 13 residues. Trimming at V came to 4 bases and at J to 13 bases, leaving 4 bases not matched to a gene. The CDR3 coding sequence is TGTGCCAGCAGTGGACTGGACAGGGGGCCCCTCCACTTT. Its translation: CASSGLDRGPLHF.

This rearrangement joins TRBV6-2 or TRBV6-3 to TRBJ2-7; D remains unclear. The CDR3 has 11 residues. V was cut by 5 bases and J by 3 bases, with 5 bases left in between. Per germline, CDR1 MNHEY and CDR2 SVGEGT. The CDR3 loop reads CASSPFYEQYF. CDR3 sequence (DNA): TGTGCCAGCAGTCCCTTCTACGAGCAGTACTTC.

The rearrangement links TRBV6-1 to TRBJ1-2, with TRBD1 as a possible D gene (5 bases). This CDR3 has 16 amino acids. Germline lookup yields CDR1 MNHNS and CDR2 SASEGT. The V end lost 3 bases, the J end lost 8 bases, and 22 bases lay between the germline ends. In DNA, the CDR3 is TGTGCCAGCAGTGAGTTCACAGTGGGGCCAGCGGGGGGCTACACCTTC. It is translated as CASSEFTVGPAGGYTF.

This chain joins TRBV6-5 and TRBJ1-1; tentatively, D is TRBD1 (5 bases). The CDR3 sequence is 15 residues long. CDR1 and CDR2 (germline): MNHEY, SVGAGI. The ends were cut back, 6 bases at V and 1 base at J, with 15 bases in the middle. The CDR3 DNA reads TGTGCCAGCAGGGATGGGGGGAAGAGGAACACTGAAGCTTTCTTT. Amino acids: CASRDGGKRNTEAFF.

This chain uses TRBV12-3 or TRBV12-4 with TRBJ1-1, with 9 bases identical to TRBD1. The CDR3 consists of 13 residues. After removal of 6 bases from V and 4 bases from J, the junction contained 3 bases not matched to a gene. This chain's CDR3 is CASRTGGGTEAFF. CDR3 nucleotide sequence: TGTGCCAGCAGGACAGGGGGAGGCACTGAAGCTTTCTTT.

Only one count was recorded for this clone. V gene TRBV6-5 combines with J gene TRBJ2-3, with no clear D. The CDR3 sequence is 13 residues long. V lost 6 bases and J 1 base, leaving 8 bases between the germline ends. The germline CDR1 and CDR2 sequences are MNHEY and SVGAGI. Written as DNA, the CDR3 is TGTGCCAGCAGCCCGGTTGGCACAGATACGCAGTATTTT. Translation: CASSPVGTDTQYF.